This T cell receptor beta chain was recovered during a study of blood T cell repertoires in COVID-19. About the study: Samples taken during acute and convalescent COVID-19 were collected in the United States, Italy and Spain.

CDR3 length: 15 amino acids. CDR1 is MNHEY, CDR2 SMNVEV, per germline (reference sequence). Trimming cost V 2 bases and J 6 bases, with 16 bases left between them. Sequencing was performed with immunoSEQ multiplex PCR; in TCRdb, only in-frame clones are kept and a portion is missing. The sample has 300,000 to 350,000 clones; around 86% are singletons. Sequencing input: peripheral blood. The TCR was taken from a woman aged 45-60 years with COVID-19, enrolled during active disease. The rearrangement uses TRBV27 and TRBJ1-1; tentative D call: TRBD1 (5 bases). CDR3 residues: CASSLRGKGSSEAFF. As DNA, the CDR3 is TGTGCCAGCAGTTTAAGGGGTAAGGGTAGTTCTGAAGCTTTCTTT.